The T cell receptor (beta chain) under discussion was sequenced for a study of response to subunit inactivated influenza vaccine. The study, taken as a whole, reports: Seasonal influenza vaccination, on each occasion, was suggested by the authors to recruit few new T cells.

This clonotype was seen more than once but under ten times. Its antigen is undetermined. Losses at the gene ends were 8 bases for V and 6 bases for J; bases not matched to a gene: 7. CDR3 length: 14 residues. TCRdb reprocessed the RT-PCR reads via MiXCR and lists one record per CDR3 protein. The sample has about 800,000 distinct CDR3 sequences, 20% to 25% seen once. The chain links TRBV12-3 or TRBV12-4 to TRBJ1-6; 7 bases map to TRBD1. The source material was PBMCs from blood, sampled 5 to 6 days after vaccination. This TCR was sampled from a man in his forties or fifties who received an inactivated influenza vaccine. As DNA, the CDR3 is TGTGCCAGCGGGAGGACAGGCAGTAATTCACCCCTCCACTTT. Residues: CASGRTGSNSPLHF.